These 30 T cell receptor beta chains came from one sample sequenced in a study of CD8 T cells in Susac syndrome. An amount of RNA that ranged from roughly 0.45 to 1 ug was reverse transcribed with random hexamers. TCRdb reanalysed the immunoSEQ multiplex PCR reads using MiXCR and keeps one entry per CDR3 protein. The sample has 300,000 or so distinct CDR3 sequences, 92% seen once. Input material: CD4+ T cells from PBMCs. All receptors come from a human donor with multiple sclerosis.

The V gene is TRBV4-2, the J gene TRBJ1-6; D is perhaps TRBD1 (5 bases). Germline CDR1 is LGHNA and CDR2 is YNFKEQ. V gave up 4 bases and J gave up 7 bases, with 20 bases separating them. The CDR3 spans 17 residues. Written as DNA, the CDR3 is TGTGCCAGCAGCCGGTTGACCCCTGGGCAGGGCAATTCACCCCTCCACTTT. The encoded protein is CASSRLTPGQGNSPLHF.

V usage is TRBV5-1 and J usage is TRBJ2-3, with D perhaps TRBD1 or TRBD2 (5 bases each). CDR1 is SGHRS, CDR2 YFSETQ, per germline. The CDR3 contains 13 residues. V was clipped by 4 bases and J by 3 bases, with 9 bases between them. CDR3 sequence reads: CASSGGLTDTQYF. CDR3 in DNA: TGCGCCAGCAGCGGGGGATTGACAGATACGCAGTATTTT.

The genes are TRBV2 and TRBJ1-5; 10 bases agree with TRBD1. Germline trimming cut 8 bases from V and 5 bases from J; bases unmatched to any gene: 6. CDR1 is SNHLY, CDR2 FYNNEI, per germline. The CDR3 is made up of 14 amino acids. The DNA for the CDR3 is TGTGCCAGCCGGGACAGGGGTCTCTATCAGCCCCAGCATTTT. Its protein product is CASRDRGLYQPQHF.

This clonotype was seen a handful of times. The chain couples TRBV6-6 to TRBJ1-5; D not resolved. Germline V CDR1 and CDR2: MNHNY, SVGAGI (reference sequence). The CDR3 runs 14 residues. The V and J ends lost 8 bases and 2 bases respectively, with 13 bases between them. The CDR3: CASLPIDGNQPQHF. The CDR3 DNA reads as TGTGCCAGCTTACCAATTGATGGCAATCAGCCCCAGCATTTT.

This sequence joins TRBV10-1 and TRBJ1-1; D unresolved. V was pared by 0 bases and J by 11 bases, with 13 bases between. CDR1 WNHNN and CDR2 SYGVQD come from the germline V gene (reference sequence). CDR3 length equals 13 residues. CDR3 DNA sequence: TGCGCCAGCAGTGAGTCAGGCCCCCGCGAGGCTTTCTTT. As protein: CASSESGPREAFF.

The CDR3 DNA reads as TGTGCCAGTAGAAGGGATTTCAATGAGCAGTTCTTC. Encoded protein: CASRRDFNEQFF. V gene TRBV7-9 combines with J gene TRBJ2-1; D remains unclear. Trimming took 9 bases from V and 6 from J, leaving 12 bases between them. The germline gives CDR1 SEHNR, CDR2 FQNEAQ (reference sequence). The length of the CDR3 is 12 residues.

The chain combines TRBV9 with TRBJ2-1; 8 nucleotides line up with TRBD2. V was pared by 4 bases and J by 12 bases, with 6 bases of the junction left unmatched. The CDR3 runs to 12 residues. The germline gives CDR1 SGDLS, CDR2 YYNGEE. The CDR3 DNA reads TGTGCCAGCAGCTCCCCGGGGGGGCGGCAGTTCTTC. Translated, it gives CASSSPGGRQFF.

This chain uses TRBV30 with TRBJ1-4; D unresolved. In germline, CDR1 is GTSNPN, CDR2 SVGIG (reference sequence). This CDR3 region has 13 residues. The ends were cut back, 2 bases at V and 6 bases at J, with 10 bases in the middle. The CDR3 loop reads CAWSQGQYEKLFF. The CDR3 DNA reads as TGTGCCTGGAGTCAAGGGCAGTATGAAAAACTGTTTTTT.

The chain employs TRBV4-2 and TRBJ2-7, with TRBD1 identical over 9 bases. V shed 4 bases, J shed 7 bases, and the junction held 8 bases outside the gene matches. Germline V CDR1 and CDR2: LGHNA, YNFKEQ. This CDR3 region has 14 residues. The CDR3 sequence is CASSPRDRAQEQYF. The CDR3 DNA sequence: TGTGCCAGCAGCCCCCGGGACAGGGCCCAGGAGCAGTACTTC.

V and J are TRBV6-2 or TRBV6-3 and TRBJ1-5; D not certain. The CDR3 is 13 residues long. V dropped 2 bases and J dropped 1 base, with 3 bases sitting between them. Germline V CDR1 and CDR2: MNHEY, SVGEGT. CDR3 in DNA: TGTGCCAGCAGTTACCCGAGCAATCAGCCCCAGCATTTT. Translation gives CASSYPSNQPQHF.

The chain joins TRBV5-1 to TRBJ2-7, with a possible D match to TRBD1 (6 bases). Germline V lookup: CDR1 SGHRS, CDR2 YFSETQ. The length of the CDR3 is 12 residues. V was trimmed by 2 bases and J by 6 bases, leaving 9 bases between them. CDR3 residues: CASSFEGGEQYF. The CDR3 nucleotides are TGCGCCAGCAGCTTCGAAGGGGGCGAGCAGTACTTC.

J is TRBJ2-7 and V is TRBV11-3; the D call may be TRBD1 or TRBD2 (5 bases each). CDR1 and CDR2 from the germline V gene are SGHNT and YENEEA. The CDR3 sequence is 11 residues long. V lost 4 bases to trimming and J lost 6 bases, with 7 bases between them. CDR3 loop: CASSYGGEQYF. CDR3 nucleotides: TGTGCCAGCAGCTATGGGGGCGAGCAGTACTTC.

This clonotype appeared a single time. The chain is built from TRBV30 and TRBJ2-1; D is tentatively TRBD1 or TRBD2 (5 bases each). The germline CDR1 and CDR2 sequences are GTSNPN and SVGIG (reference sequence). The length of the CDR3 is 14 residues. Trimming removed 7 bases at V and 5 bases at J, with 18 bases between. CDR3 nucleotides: TGTGCCTCTGCGAGGGGCGTGGACCACAATGAGCAGTTCTTC. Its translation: CASARGVDHNEQFF.

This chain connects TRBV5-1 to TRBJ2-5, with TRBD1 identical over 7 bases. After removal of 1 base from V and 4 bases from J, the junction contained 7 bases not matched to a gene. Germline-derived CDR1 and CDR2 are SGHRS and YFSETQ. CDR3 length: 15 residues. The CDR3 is CASSLTPGGTETQYF. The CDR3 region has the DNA TGCGCCAGCAGCTTGACGCCAGGGGGAACAGAGACCCAGTACTTC.

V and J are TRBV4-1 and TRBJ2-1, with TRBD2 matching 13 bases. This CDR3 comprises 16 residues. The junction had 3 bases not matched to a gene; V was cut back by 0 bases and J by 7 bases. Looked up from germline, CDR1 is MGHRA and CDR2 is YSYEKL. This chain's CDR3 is CASSQDWTSGRNEQFF. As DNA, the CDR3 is TGCGCCAGCAGCCAAGATTGGACTAGCGGGAGAAATGAGCAGTTCTTC.

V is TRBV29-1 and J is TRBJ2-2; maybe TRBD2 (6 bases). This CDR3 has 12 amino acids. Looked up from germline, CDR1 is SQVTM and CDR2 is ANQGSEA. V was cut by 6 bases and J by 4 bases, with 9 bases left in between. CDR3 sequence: CSVGTSTGELFF. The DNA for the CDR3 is TGCAGCGTGGGGACTTCCACCGGGGAGCTGTTTTTT.

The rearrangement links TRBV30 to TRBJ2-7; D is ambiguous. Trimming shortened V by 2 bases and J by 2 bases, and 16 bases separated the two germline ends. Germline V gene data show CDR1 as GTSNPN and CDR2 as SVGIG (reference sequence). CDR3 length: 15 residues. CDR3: CAWSPKTNEPYEQYF. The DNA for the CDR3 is TGTGCCTGGAGTCCAAAAACGAACGAACCCTACGAGCAGTACTTC.

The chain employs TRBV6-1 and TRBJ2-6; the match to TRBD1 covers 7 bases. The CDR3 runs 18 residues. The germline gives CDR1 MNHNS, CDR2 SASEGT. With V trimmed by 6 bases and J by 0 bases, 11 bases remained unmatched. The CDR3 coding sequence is TGTGCCAGCAGCCGCGGACAGGCAACTAGCTCTGGGGCCAACGTCCTGACTTTC. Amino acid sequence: CASSRGQATSSGANVLTF.

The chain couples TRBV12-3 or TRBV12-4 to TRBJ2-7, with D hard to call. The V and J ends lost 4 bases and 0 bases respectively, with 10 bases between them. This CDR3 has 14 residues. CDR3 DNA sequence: TGTGCCAGCAGTTCCTCGGCGGCCTCCTACGAGCAGTACTTC. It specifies CASSSSAASYEQYF.

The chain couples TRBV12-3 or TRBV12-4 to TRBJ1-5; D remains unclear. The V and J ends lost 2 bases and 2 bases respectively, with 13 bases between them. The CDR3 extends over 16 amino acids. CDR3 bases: TGTGCCAGCAGTTTACAGTCTCCTAAAGGCAATCAGCCCCAGCATTTT. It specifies CASSLQSPKGNQPQHF.

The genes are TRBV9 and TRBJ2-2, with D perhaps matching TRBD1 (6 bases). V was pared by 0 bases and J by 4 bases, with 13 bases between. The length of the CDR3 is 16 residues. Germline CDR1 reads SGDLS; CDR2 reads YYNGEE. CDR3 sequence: CASSVASRGGTGELFF. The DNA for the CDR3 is TGTGCCAGCAGCGTAGCTAGCAGGGGTGGCACCGGGGAGCTGTTTTTT.

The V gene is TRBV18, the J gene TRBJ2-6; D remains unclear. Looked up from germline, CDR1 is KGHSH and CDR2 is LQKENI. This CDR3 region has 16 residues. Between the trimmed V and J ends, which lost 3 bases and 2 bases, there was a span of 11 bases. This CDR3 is CASSPTSLAGANVLTF. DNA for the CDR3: TGTGCCAGCTCACCTACCTCGTTAGCTGGGGCCAACGTCCTGACTTTC.

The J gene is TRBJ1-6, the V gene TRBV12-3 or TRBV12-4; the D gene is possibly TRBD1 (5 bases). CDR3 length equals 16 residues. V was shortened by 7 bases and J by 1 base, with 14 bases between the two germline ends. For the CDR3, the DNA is TGTGCCAGCACTTCGACGGGGGGGTCCTATAATTCACCCCTCCACTTT. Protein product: CASTSTGGSYNSPLHF.

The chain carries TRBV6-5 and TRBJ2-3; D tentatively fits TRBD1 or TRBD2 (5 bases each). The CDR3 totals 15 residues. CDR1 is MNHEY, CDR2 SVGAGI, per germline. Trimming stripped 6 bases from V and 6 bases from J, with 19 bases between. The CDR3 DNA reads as TGTGCCAGCAGGCCTACCGGGGCGGGCGCCGATACGCAGTATTTT. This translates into CASRPTGAGADTQYF.

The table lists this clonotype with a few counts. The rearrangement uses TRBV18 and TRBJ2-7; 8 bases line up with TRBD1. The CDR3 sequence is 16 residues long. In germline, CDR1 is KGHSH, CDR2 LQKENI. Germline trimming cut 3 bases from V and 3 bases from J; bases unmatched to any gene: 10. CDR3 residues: CASSPLISGGSYEQYF. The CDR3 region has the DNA TGTGCCAGCTCACCGCTAATCTCAGGGGGCAGCTACGAGCAGTACTTC.

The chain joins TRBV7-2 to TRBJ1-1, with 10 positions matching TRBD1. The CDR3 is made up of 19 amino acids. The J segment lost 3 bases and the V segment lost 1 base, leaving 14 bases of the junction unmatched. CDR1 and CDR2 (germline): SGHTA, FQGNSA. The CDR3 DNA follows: TGTGCCAGCAGCTTAGTGGCCGTTGACAGGGGGCAACGGGACACTGAAGCTTTCTTT. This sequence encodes CASSLVAVDRGQRDTEAFF.

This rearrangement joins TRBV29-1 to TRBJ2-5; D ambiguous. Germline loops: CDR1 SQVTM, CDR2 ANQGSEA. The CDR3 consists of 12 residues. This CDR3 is CSVKGFQETQYF. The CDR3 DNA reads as TGCAGTGTTAAGGGTTTCCAAGAGACCCAGTACTTC.

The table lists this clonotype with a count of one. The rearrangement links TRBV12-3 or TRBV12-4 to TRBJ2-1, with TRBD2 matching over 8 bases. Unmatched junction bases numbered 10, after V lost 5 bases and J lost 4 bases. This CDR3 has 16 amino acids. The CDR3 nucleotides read TGTGCCAGCAGTAAAGAAGCGGGGGTTATGTACAATGAGCAGTTCTTC. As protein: CASSKEAGVMYNEQFF.

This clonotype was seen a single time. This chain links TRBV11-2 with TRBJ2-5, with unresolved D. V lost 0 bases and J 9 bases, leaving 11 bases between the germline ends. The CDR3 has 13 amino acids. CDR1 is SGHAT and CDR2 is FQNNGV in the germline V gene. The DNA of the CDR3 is TGTGCCAGCAGCTTAGACCCCAAGGGCGCCCAGTACTTC. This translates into CASSLDPKGAQYF.

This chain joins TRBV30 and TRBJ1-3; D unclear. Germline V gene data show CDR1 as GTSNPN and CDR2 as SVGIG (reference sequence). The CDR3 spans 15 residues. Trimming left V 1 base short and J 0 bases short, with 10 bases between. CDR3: CAWSALVRSGNTIYF. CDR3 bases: TGTGCCTGGAGTGCCCTTGTTCGCTCTGGAAACACCATATATTTT.